This record concerns one T cell receptor beta chain sequence. A sample-barcoded 5' primer and a J-beta primer mix were used in a second PCR of roughly 6 to 12 cycles. TCRdb re-analysed the 5' RACE reads in MiXCR, keeping a single row per CDR3 protein. This repertoire shows around 1,000,000 distinct CDR3 sequences, under 30% found once; its top ten account for 0.65% to 0.75%. The entry originates in a study of blood T cells in healthy people across ages. Germline V gene lookup returns CDR1 DFQATT and CDR2 SNEGSKA (reference sequence). Trimming shortened V by 5 bases and J by 5 bases, and 10 bases separated the two germline ends. This CDR3 is built from 11 residues. These data also featured in a second study, about T cells of mothers and their children.

Sequencing used blood. The rearrangement joins TRBV20-1 to TRBJ2-7; D perhaps matches TRBD1 (5 bases). The TCR was taken from a girl aged 2-10 years in good health. The CDR3: CSAPQQDEQYF. CDR3 nucleotides: TGCAGTGCTCCTCAACAGGACGAGCAGTACTTC.